This T cell receptor (beta chain) was found in a study of control samples from healthy donors and cancer patients. The germline CDR1 and CDR2 sequences are SGDLS and YYNGEE. The ends were cut back, 1 base at V and 5 bases at J, with 6 bases in the middle. CDR3 length: 13 residues. Profiling relied on immunoSEQ multiplex PCR, and the TCRdb table lists in-frame clones only, not all of them. The sample lists over 100,000 clones, roughly 92% seen once, with approximately 6% in the top ten. This chain links TRBV9 with TRBJ2-2; the D is unclear. Sequencing input: blood. This sequence originates from a man aged 18 to 29 in good health. As DNA, the CDR3 is TGTGCCAGCAGCGTAAGCCCGACCGGGGAGCTGTTTTTT. The encoded protein is CASSVSPTGELFF. Complete variable domain (other parts from reference TRBV9 and TRBJ2-2): DSGVTQTPKHLITATGQRVTLRCSPRSGDLSVYWYQQSLDQGLQFLIQYYNGEERAKGNILERFSAQQFPDLHSELNLSSLELGDSALYFCASSVSPTGELFFGEGSRLTVL.